This T cell receptor (beta chain) emerged from a study of blood T cell repertoires in COVID-19. The wider study: Material from acute and convalescent COVID-19 was sourced from the United States, Italy and Spain.

Repertoires were generated with immunoSEQ multiplex PCR, while TCRdb's copy carries only in-frame clones and drops some. The sample holds about 230,000 clones, 70% to 85% seen once. This clone was counted once. The CDR3 is made up of 12 amino acids. Germline V gene data show CDR1 as SGHAT and CDR2 as FQNNGV. Between the trimmed V and J ends, which lost 4 bases and 6 bases, there was a span of 9 bases. V gene TRBV11-2 combines with J gene TRBJ1-2; TRBD1 might be the D (5 bases). The source of this sequence is a man aged 35 to 55 who had recovered from COVID-19. The sequenced sample consisted of peripheral blood. The CDR3 region has the DNA TGTGCCAGCAGCTCAGAAGGGGATGGCTACACCTTC. It encodes CASSSEGDGYTF.